The 20 T cell receptor beta chains below come from one sample, sequenced in a study of low-dose radiotherapy and immunotherapy resistance in tumors. Time point specified: after trial treatment. As for treatment: LDRT plus nivolumab, ipilimumab, low-dose cyclophosphamide and aspirin (RACIN trial). TRAV- and TRBV-specific primers were used for first-strand cDNA, which covered alpha and beta chains. For amplifying TCRs, the PCR ran for approximately 18 cycles with Phusion, which was used together with a constant-region primer and the adapter on the V primers. TCRdb re-called the reads through MiXCR, storing one row per CDR3 protein. The data show tens of thousands of distinct CDR3 sequences, about 49% seen once. Sequenced here: PBMCs, sampled after low-dose radiotherapy plus immunotherapy. The origin of the receptors is a male donor with gallbladder cancer.

The chain links TRBV7-2 to TRBJ2-7, with D tentatively TRBD1 (6 bases). The CDR3 has 13 amino acids. V was clipped by 5 bases and J by 9 bases, with 17 bases between them. The germline V gene encodes CDR1 SGHTA and CDR2 FQGNSA. This chain's CDR3 is CASSRPNRERQYF. CDR3 bases: TGTGCCAGCAGCAGACCAAACAGGGAAAGGCAGTACTTC.

Comments on this clonotype: The limits of the CDR3 on the DNA are not certain, so only TCRdb's listed CDR3 is given. CDR3 amino acids: CASSLGPGGKVGGELFFFFFFFF. The chain uses TRBV7-2 and TRBJ2-2; no DNA check was done on the table's D call, TRBD1. In germline, CDR1 is SGHTA, CDR2 FQGNSA. Including both end residues, the CDR3 is 23 amino acids long.

As to this clonotype: Since a much larger clone is just one base distant, this may be a read error. The chain couples TRBV28 to TRBJ1-1; TRBD1 is a possible D gene (6 bases). There are 14 residues in the CDR3. Germline CDR1 MDHEN, CDR2 SYDVKM. The CDR3: CSSSLTARGTEAFF. CDR3 nucleotide sequence: TGTTCCAGCAGTTTAACAGCGAGGGGGACTGAAGCTTTCTTT.

Written as DNA, the CDR3 is TGTGCCAGCATCGGGGGTCTCATAGCAAGCTCCTATAATTCACCCCTCCACTTT. Translated: CASIGGLIASSYNSPLHF. The rearrangement uses TRBV2 and TRBJ1-6; a possible D gene is TRBD1 (5 bases). Trimming stripped 7 bases from V and 0 bases from J, with 19 bases between. Germline lookup yields CDR1 SNHLY and CDR2 FYNNEI. There are 18 residues in the CDR3. Variable domain in full (rest from reference TRBV2 and TRBJ1-6): EPEVTQTPSHQVTQMGQEVILRCVPISNHLYFYWYRQILGQKVEFLVSFYNNEISEKSEIFDDQFSVERPDGSNFTLKIRSTKLEDSAMYFCASIGGLIASSYNSPLHFGNGTRLTVT.

The chain combines TRBV11-2 with TRBJ2-3, with D tentatively TRBD1 (5 bases). The CDR3 loop spans 14 amino acids. V shed 5 bases and J shed 7 bases, with 16 bases lying between them. Germline-derived CDR1 and CDR2 are SGHAT and FQNNGV. The DNA of the CDR3 is TGTGCCAGCAGCGTAGGACAAGGGGTAAATACGCAGTATTTT. It translates to CASSVGQGVNTQYF.

This clonotype has more than one count but fewer than ten. The chain carries TRBV15 and TRBJ2-7; TRBD2 matches 14 bases. The CDR3 loop spans 16 amino acids. Per germline, CDR1 LNHNV and CDR2 YYDKDF (reference sequence). Losses at the gene ends were 1 base for V and 2 bases for J; bases not matched to a gene: 1. CDR3 residues: CATSRGTSGRTYEQYF. The DNA of the CDR3 is TGTGCCACCAGCAGAGGGACTAGCGGGAGGACCTACGAGCAGTACTTC.

The chain links TRBV5-4 to TRBJ2-1; the D gene is possibly TRBD1 (6 bases). Germline V CDR1 and CDR2: SGHNT, YYREEE (reference sequence). CDR3 length equals 14 residues. Trimming pared 4 bases from V and 10 bases from J, leaving 18 bases between. This chain's CDR3 is CASSPTGSNYEQFF. Written as DNA, the CDR3 is TGTGCCAGCAGCCCGACAGGCTCCAACTACGAGCAGTTCTTC.

This clonotype was counted between two and nine times. The CDR3 DNA is TGCAGCGCGGCAACTAGTCTTAGCACAGATACGCAGTATTTT. It encodes CSAATSLSTDTQYF. The chain has TRBV29-1 and TRBJ2-3, with D tentatively TRBD2 (5 bases). Germline V CDR1 and CDR2: SQVTM, ANQGSEA. Trimming cost V 7 bases and J 0 bases, with 14 bases left between them. The CDR3 extends over 14 amino acids.

The V call is TRBV7-3, the J call TRBJ2-1, with D possibly TRBD2 on 6 matching bases. V lost 2 bases and J lost 8, with 13 bases in between. CDR1 and CDR2 from the germline V gene are SGHTA and FQGTGA. The CDR3 runs 14 residues. The CDR3 sequence: CASSLGGAMDEQFF. The CDR3 DNA is TGTGCCAGCAGCTTAGGAGGGGCTATGGATGAGCAGTTCTTC.

The chain carries TRBV7-2 and TRBJ1-2; D gene uncertain. Trimming pared 1 base from V and 8 bases from J, leaving 8 bases between. Germline V lookup: CDR1 SGHTA, CDR2 FQGNSA. The CDR3 extends over 12 amino acids. CDR3 in amino acids: CASSLGVGGYTF. CDR3 bases: TGTGCCAGCAGCTTAGGGGTGGGAGGCTACACCTTC.

This clonotype was counted between two and nine times. The chain combines TRBV7-2 with TRBJ1-2, with D possibly matching TRBD1 (5 bases). V lost 4 bases to trimming and J lost 12 bases, with 15 bases between them. The CDR3 runs 12 residues. Looked up from germline, CDR1 is SGHTA and CDR2 is FQGNSA. Here the CDR3 reads CASSSGDARHTF. CDR3 in DNA: TGTGCCAGCAGCTCTGGGGACGCGCGGCACACCTTC.

This clonotype was counted many times. The V and J genes are TRBV6-2 or TRBV6-3 and TRBJ1-1, with D uncertain. V dropped 5 bases and J dropped 1 base, with 8 bases sitting between them. CDR1 is MNHEY and CDR2 is SVGEGT in the germline V gene. The CDR3 is made up of 13 amino acids. CDR3 nucleotide sequence: TGTGCCAGCAGTGAAGAAAGGAACACTGAAGCTTTCTTT. It is translated as CASSEERNTEAFF.

On this clonotype itself: A read error may account for a junction end that differs from germline. Here the CDR3 reads CASSLGRIHNSPLHF. In nucleotides, the CDR3 is TGTGCCAGCAGCTTGGGACGGATTCATAATTCACCCCTCCACTTT. V and J are TRBV5-3 and TRBJ1-6, with a possible D match to TRBD1 (5 bases). TRBV5-3 has ORF status, its function being uncertain. The CDR3 is 15 residues long.

V gene TRBV9 combines with J gene TRBJ1-1; no firm D call. This CDR3 region has 14 residues. CDR1 is SGDLS and CDR2 is YYNGEE in the germline V gene. V was cut by 0 bases and J by 1 base, with 7 bases left in between. As DNA, the CDR3 is TGTGCCAGCAGCGTAGCGCCTGAGAACACTGAAGCTTTCTTT. It translates to CASSVAPENTEAFF.

The chain is built from TRBV5-6 and TRBJ2-3; D is uncertain. The V end lost 0 bases, the J end lost 2 bases, and 13 bases lay between the germline ends. The CDR3 length is 16 residues. CDR1 and CDR2 (germline): SGHDT, YYEEEE. The CDR3 DNA follows: TGTGCCAGCAGCTTGGGAGAAGTATTAGTCACAGATACGCAGTATTTT. Protein product: CASSLGEVLVTDTQYF.

Ten or more counts support this clonotype. The chain employs TRBV5-1 and TRBJ1-1; D gene uncertain. CDR1 and CDR2 from the germline V gene are SGHRS and YFSETQ. Trimming cost V 5 bases and J 5 bases, with 7 bases left between them. This CDR3 contains 11 residues. The CDR3: CASRRETEAFF. CDR3 DNA sequence: TGCGCCAGCAGGAGGGAGACTGAAGCTTTCTTT.

This chain uses TRBV6-8 with TRBJ1-5; D is uncertain. Germline CDR1 is MNHGY and CDR2 is SAAAGT. CDR3 size: 13 residues. The V end lost 6 bases, the J end lost 9 bases, and 15 bases lay between the germline ends. In DNA form, the CDR3 reads TGTGCCAGCAGCCCCCGACGCCGCGGGCCCCAGCATTTT. This codes for CASSPRRRGPQHF.

The V call is TRBV23-1, the J call TRBJ1-6; D unclear. TRBV23-1 belongs to the ORF category, with a function that is uncertain. V lost 9 bases and J lost 2, with 14 bases in between. The CDR3 runs to 15 residues. DNA of the CDR3: TGCGCCAGAAAAGGGAGGGCGCCCTATAATTCACCCCTCCACTTT. This sequence encodes CARKGRAPYNSPLHF.

About this clonotype: This is likely an artifact of a read error, given a far larger clone one base away. The chain is built from TRBV7-2 and TRBJ2-1; 9 nucleotides line up with TRBD1. The V gene end was trimmed by 5 bases and the J gene end by 10 bases; junction bases not matched to a gene: 12. The germline CDR1 and CDR2 sequences are SGHTA and FQGNSA. The CDR3 is 15 amino acids. The CDR3 region is CASSVSGTGIYEQFF. The CDR3 region has the DNA TGTGCCAGCAGCGTATCCGGGACAGGGATCTACGAGCAGTTCTTC.

This chain links TRBV6-2 or TRBV6-3 with TRBJ2-1; 14 positions match TRBD2. The J segment lost 7 bases and the V segment lost 6 bases, leaving 5 bases of the junction unmatched. The length of the CDR3 is 15 residues. Per germline, CDR1 MNHEY and CDR2 SVGEGT. For the CDR3, the DNA is TGTGCCAGCAGGGGGACTAGCGGGAGAAGTAATGAGCAGTTCTTC. Protein sequence: CASRGTSGRSNEQFF.